The present T cell receptor (beta chain) was sequenced within a study of Graves' ophthalmopathy and Graves' hyperthyroidism. From RNA, the CDR3 regions of TCR beta chains were amplified and sequenced. First-round RT-PCR employed HTBI primers, with a second-round multiplex PCR after it. MiXCR, run by TCRdb on the multiplex PCR reads, gives a single entry per CDR3 protein. The repertoire has approximately 160,000 distinct CDR3 sequences, 39% of them found once; the top ten carry approximately 8.9%. Study-level findings and limits: Most thyroid clonotypes expanded beyond 0.001 frequency were also found in blood.

Germline V gives CDR1 SGHAT, CDR2 FQDESV (reference sequence). The CDR3 is made up of 14 amino acids. V lost 1 base to trimming and J lost 1 base, with 7 bases between them. A duration under 3 months, NOSPECS ≥4, CAS ≥3 and moderate-to-severe activity characterized the donors with ophthalmopathy. Patients with other autoimmune diseases, uncontrolled infections, pregnancy or lactation were excluded. This clonotype has a count of ten or more. The antigen is not known. V gene TRBV11-1 combines with J gene TRBJ1-1; D is ambiguous. The source material was peripheral blood. This TCR came from a man between 25 and 39 years old with Graves' ophthalmopathy. This chain's CDR3 is CASSLEVWNTEAFF. The CDR3 DNA follows: TGTGCCAGCAGCTTAGAGGTCTGGAACACTGAAGCTTTCTTT.